A selection of T cell receptor beta chains follows, all from one sample in a study of blood T cell repertoires in COVID-19. Sequencing was performed with immunoSEQ multiplex PCR; in TCRdb, only in-frame clones are kept and a portion is missing. The sample has under 300,000 clones, about 88% seen once. Sequenced material: peripheral blood. All receptors derive from a woman in her seventies with active or convalescent COVID-19. The CDR3 runs from the conserved cysteine through the conserved F or W. D genes are given only for firm matches. Expanded clones get a size class; other rows say once, few or many, or leave the size out.

j_call: TRBJ2-5
d_call: TRBD1
v_call: TRBV15
clone_size: -
cdr3_aa: CATSRDLRRGQKETQYF
cdr3_nt: TGTGCCACCAGCAGAGATCTCCGCAGGGGGCAGAAAGAGACCCAGTACTTC

j_call: TRBJ2-7
d_call: TRBD1
v_call: TRBV7-2
clone_size: -
cdr3_aa: CASSETGGEQYF
cdr3_nt: TGTGCCAGCAGCGAAACAGGGGGCGAGCAGTACTTC

j_call: TRBJ2-7
d_call: TRBD1
v_call: TRBV5-5
clone_size: -
cdr3_aa: CASSLDRGVYEQYF
cdr3_nt: TGTGCCAGCAGCCTCGACAGGGGAGTGTACGAGCAGTACTTC

j_call: TRBJ1-2
d_call: -
v_call: TRBV4-3
clone_size: -
cdr3_aa: CASSQDGPGVNYGYTF
cdr3_nt: TGCGCCAGCAGCCAAGATGGGCCAGGGGTTAACTATGGCTACACCTTC

j_call: TRBJ2-4
d_call: -
v_call: TRBV3-1/TRBV3-2
clone_size: -
cdr3_aa: CASSQDTGAKNIQYF
cdr3_nt: TGTGCCAGCAGCCAAGACACAGGGGCCAAAAACATTCAGTACTTC

j_call: TRBJ2-3
d_call: -
v_call: TRBV4-1
clone_size: -
cdr3_aa: CASSWRDTDTQYF
cdr3_nt: TGCGCCAGCAGCTGGCGGGACACAGATACGCAGTATTTT

j_call: TRBJ1-2
d_call: TRBD1
v_call: TRBV7-3
clone_size: -
cdr3_aa: CASSPGQGDGYTF
cdr3_nt: TGTGCCAGCAGCCCGGGACAGGGGGACGGCTACACCTTC

j_call: TRBJ1-2
d_call: -
v_call: TRBV24-1
clone_size: -
cdr3_aa: CATSGPTGSNGYTF
cdr3_nt: TGTGCCACCAGTGGCCCGACAGGTTCAAATGGCTACACCTTC

j_call: TRBJ2-1
d_call: TRBD2
v_call: TRBV7-9
clone_size: -
cdr3_aa: CASSVSGVLDNEQFF
cdr3_nt: TGTGCCAGCAGCGTTAGCGGGGTTCTCGACAATGAGCAGTTCTTC

j_call: TRBJ2-1
d_call: -
v_call: TRBV5-1
clone_size: -
cdr3_aa: CASSLATLNEQFF
cdr3_nt: TGCGCCAGCAGCTTGGCTACGCTCAATGAGCAGTTCTTC

j_call: TRBJ1-5
d_call: TRBD1
v_call: TRBV5-6
clone_size: -
cdr3_aa: CASSSTGNPQPQHF
cdr3_nt: TGTGCCAGCAGCTCGACAGGGAACCCCCAGCCCCAGCATTTT

j_call: TRBJ1-1
d_call: TRBD1
v_call: TRBV20-1
clone_size: once
cdr3_aa: CSAREDRSAFF
cdr3_nt: TGCAGTGCTAGGGAGGACAGGTCGGCTTTCTTT

j_call: TRBJ1-5
d_call: TRBD1
v_call: TRBV19
clone_size: -
cdr3_aa: CASSISPRDRVPLLNQPQHF
cdr3_nt: TGTGCCAGTAGTATAAGCCCCCGGGACAGGGTCCCCCTTCTCAATCAGCCCCAGCATTTT

j_call: TRBJ1-2
d_call: -
v_call: TRBV3-1/TRBV3-2
clone_size: -
cdr3_aa: CASSPGGSGYTF
cdr3_nt: TGTGCCAGCAGTCCGGGAGGGAGCGGCTACACCTTC

j_call: TRBJ1-4
d_call: TRBD1
v_call: TRBV7-9
clone_size: -
cdr3_aa: CASRGQAPGEKLFF
cdr3_nt: TGTGCCAGCAGGGGACAGGCCCCGGGGGAAAAACTGTTTTTT

j_call: TRBJ2-7
d_call: TRBD1
v_call: TRBV5-5
clone_size: -
cdr3_aa: CASSLWTGNEQYF
cdr3_nt: TGTGCCAGCAGCCTCTGGACAGGGAACGAGCAGTACTTC

j_call: TRBJ2-7
d_call: -
v_call: TRBV7-2
clone_size: -
cdr3_aa: CASSLRHSLPYEQYF
cdr3_nt: TGTGCCAGCAGCCTTCGACATTCCCTCCCCTACGAGCAGTACTTC

j_call: TRBJ1-3
d_call: -
v_call: TRBV19
clone_size: few
cdr3_aa: CATGGGPFNGNTIYF
cdr3_nt: TGTGCCACCGGGGGAGGGCCTTTCAATGGAAACACCATATATTTT

j_call: TRBJ2-1
d_call: -
v_call: TRBV3-1/TRBV3-2
clone_size: -
cdr3_aa: CASSPGPTTYNEQFF
cdr3_nt: TGTGCCAGCAGCCCGGGTCCGACCACCTACAATGAGCAGTTCTTC

j_call: TRBJ1-1
d_call: -
v_call: TRBV12-3/TRBV12-4
clone_size: -
cdr3_aa: CASSPVTPLEAFF
cdr3_nt: TGTGCCAGCAGCCCCGTGACTCCACTTGAAGCTTTCTTT

j_call: TRBJ1-6
d_call: -
v_call: TRBV2
clone_size: -
cdr3_aa: CASHRDIGSPLHF
cdr3_nt: TGTGCCAGCCACCGGGACATAGGCTCACCCCTCCACTTT

j_call: TRBJ1-2
d_call: -
v_call: TRBV27
clone_size: -
cdr3_aa: CASSPRILGAPTYGYTF
cdr3_nt: TGTGCCAGCAGTCCACGAATCTTGGGGGCGCCGACTTATGGCTACACCTTC

j_call: TRBJ1-3
d_call: -
v_call: TRBV7-2
clone_size: -
cdr3_aa: CASSYRVSSGNTIYF
cdr3_nt: TGTGCCAGCAGCTACAGGGTGAGCTCTGGAAACACCATATATTTT

j_call: TRBJ1-2
d_call: -
v_call: TRBV5-1
clone_size: -
cdr3_aa: CASSLDGTNYGYTF
cdr3_nt: TGCGCCAGCAGCTTGGACGGGACTAACTATGGCTACACCTTC

j_call: TRBJ2-5
d_call: -
v_call: TRBV7-3
clone_size: -
cdr3_aa: CASSLRGNGVETQYF
cdr3_nt: TGTGCCAGCAGCTTAAGAGGGAACGGGGTGGAGACCCAGTACTTC

j_call: TRBJ1-2
d_call: TRBD1
v_call: TRBV4-3
clone_size: once
cdr3_aa: CASSQDTSKFGQGASYGYTF
cdr3_nt: TGCGCCAGCAGCCAAGACACGAGCAAATTCGGACAGGGGGCAAGCTATGGCTACACCTTC

j_call: TRBJ2-3
d_call: TRBD2
v_call: TRBV2
clone_size: -
cdr3_aa: CASKLAGGLWGTDTQYF
cdr3_nt: TGTGCCAGCAAACTAGCGGGGGGTTTATGGGGCACAGATACGCAGTATTTT

j_call: TRBJ1-2
d_call: TRBD1
v_call: TRBV7-3
clone_size: -
cdr3_aa: CASSLGDSWSINF
cdr3_nt: TGTGCCAGCAGCCTAGGGGACAGCTGGTCGATCAACTTC

j_call: TRBJ2-1
d_call: -
v_call: TRBV11-3
clone_size: -
cdr3_aa: CASSSGRGKHYNEQFF
cdr3_nt: TGTGCCAGCAGCTCGGGGCGGGGTAAACACTACAATGAGCAGTTCTTC

j_call: TRBJ1-1
d_call: -
v_call: TRBV12-3/TRBV12-4
clone_size: -
cdr3_aa: CASSSRVAEAFF
cdr3_nt: TGTGCCAGCAGTTCCAGGGTGGCTGAAGCTTTCTTT

j_call: TRBJ1-2
d_call: -
v_call: TRBV3-1/TRBV3-2
clone_size: -
cdr3_aa: CASSQNAGRGDGYTF
cdr3_nt: TGTGCCAGCAGCCAAAATGCCGGGAGGGGCGATGGCTACACCTTC

j_call: TRBJ2-1
d_call: -
v_call: TRBV12-5
clone_size: few
cdr3_aa: CASGPPGSNEQFF
cdr3_nt: TGTGCTAGTGGTCCCCCCGGGTCCAATGAGCAGTTCTTC

j_call: TRBJ1-3
d_call: -
v_call: TRBV27
clone_size: -
cdr3_aa: CASSASGAAGNTIYF
cdr3_nt: TGTGCCAGCAGTGCCTCAGGGGCGGCTGGAAACACCATATATTTT

j_call: TRBJ2-7
d_call: TRBD1
v_call: TRBV4-1
clone_size: -
cdr3_aa: CASSPTGAYEQYF
cdr3_nt: TGCGCCAGCAGCCCCACAGGGGCCTACGAGCAGTACTTC

j_call: TRBJ2-7
d_call: -
v_call: TRBV3-1/TRBV3-2
clone_size: -
cdr3_aa: CASSQGTSYEQYF
cdr3_nt: TGTGCCAGCAGCCAAGGGACTTCCTACGAGCAGTACTTC